Sequencing of this T cell receptor (beta chain) was carried out in a study of blood T cell repertoires in COVID-19. Study-wide background: The United States, Italy and Spain supplied acute and convalescent COVID-19 samples. PBMCs, B-cell-depleted T cells, or T cells provided the cDNA or gDNA that made up the material.

Original analysis: Reference gene primer amplification gave estimated nucleated cell counts. The assay was immunoSEQ multiplex PCR, and TCRdb's table has in-frame clones only and misses some. V, J and clone size are taken as reported in that table, and D and trimming were inferred from the DNA itself. The table has about 350,000 clones, roughly 86% seen once. Seattle-derived patients entered the study during active infection and were followed longitudinally. This clonotype was obtained from a woman aged 70-85 years with COVID-19, enrolled during active disease. The specimen sequenced was peripheral blood.

The CDR3 region is CASSLTGIYEQYF. Written as DNA, the CDR3 is TGTGCCAGCAGCTTAACAGGGATATACGAGCAGTACTTC. The V and J genes are TRBV6-1 and TRBJ2-7, with D perhaps TRBD1 (6 bases). The CDR3 contains 13 residues. Between the trimmed V and J ends, which lost 6 bases and 4 bases, there was a span of 13 bases. The germline CDR1 and CDR2 sequences are MNHNS and SASEGT.